The 20 T cell receptor beta chains presented below share a single source sample, sequenced in a study of beta chain features in type 1 diabetes. All of the isolated RNA was reverse transcribed, so expressed TCRB transcripts were sequenced. Data came from immunoSEQ multiplex PCR; TCRdb stores just in-frame clones and leaves some out. The table has 400,000 to 500,000 clones, 14% seen once. The sequenced sample was naive CD4+ T cells from blood. The receptors were gathered from a man aged 25-40 years in good health.

This chain uses TRBV25-1 with TRBJ2-5, with D perhaps assigned TRBD1 or TRBD2 (5 bases each). Germline V lookup: CDR1 MGHDK, CDR2 SYGVNS. The CDR3 length is 14 residues. Trimming removed 6 bases at V and 4 bases at J, with 15 bases between. The CDR3 region is CASSHFGDRETQYF. The CDR3 DNA is TGTGCCAGCAGCCACTTTGGGGACCGAGAGACCCAGTACTTC.

This clone was detected only a few times. V gene TRBV5-1 combines with J gene TRBJ1-2, with 7 bases matching TRBD1. V gave up 3 bases and J gave up 4 bases; unmatched junction bases: 9. Germline loops: CDR1 SGHRS, CDR2 YFSETQ. The CDR3 contains 15 residues. This CDR3 reads CASSSTGDPGYGYTF. CDR3 coding DNA: TGCGCCAGCAGCTCCACAGGGGATCCGGGCTATGGCTACACCTTC. Variable domain in full (rest from reference TRBV5-1 and TRBJ1-2): KAGVTQTPRYLIKTRGQQVTLSCSPISGHRSVSWYQQTPGQGLQFLFEYFSETQRNKGNFPGRFSGRQFSNSRSEMNVSTLELGDSALYLCASSSTGDPGYGYTFGSGTRLTVV.

The chain is built from TRBV10-3 and TRBJ2-5, with 8 bases lining up with TRBD2. V lost 2 bases, J lost 2 bases, and 4 bases stayed unmatched. The CDR3 covers 15 residues. Germline V lookup: CDR1 ENHRY, CDR2 SYGVKD. In DNA, the CDR3 is TGTGCCATCAGTGAGGTTAGCGGGATTCAAGAGACCCAGTACTTC. The encoded protein is CAISEVSGIQETQYF.

There are a few counts of this clone. V usage is TRBV5-6 and J usage is TRBJ2-3; 10 bases align to TRBD2. The CDR3 runs to 14 residues. The germline V gene has CDR1 SGHDT and CDR2 YYEEEE. Trimming took 4 bases from V and 4 from J; bases not matched to a gene: 3. The CDR3 DNA is TGTGCCAGCAGCCCCGGACTAGCGGCAGATACGCAGTATTTT. Its translation is CASSPGLAADTQYF.

V gene TRBV25-1 combines with J gene TRBJ2-7; possible D gene TRBD2, 6 bases. V shed 0 bases and J shed 3 bases, with 9 bases lying between them. The CDR3 loop spans 14 amino acids. The germline V gene encodes CDR1 MGHDK and CDR2 SYGVNS. CDR3 protein: CASSEYGDFYEQYF. The CDR3 DNA is TGTGCCAGCAGTGAATATGGGGACTTCTACGAGCAGTACTTC.

This clone was detected only a few times. This rearrangement joins TRBV5-1 to TRBJ2-7; 8 bases are shared with TRBD1. Losses at the gene ends were 0 bases for V and 2 bases for J; bases not matched to a gene: 7. This CDR3 region has 16 residues. Germline V gene data show CDR1 as SGHRS and CDR2 as YFSETQ. Written as DNA, the CDR3 is TGCGCCAGCAGCTTGGGGACAGGGAGCCCACCCTACGAGCAGTACGTC. Amino acids: CASSLGTGSPPYEQYV.

The chain recombines TRBV7-3 with TRBJ1-2; D is ambiguous. The CDR3 is 14 amino acids. The V gene lost 5 bases and the J gene lost 5 bases, with 15 bases spanning the gap. CDR1 is SGHTA, CDR2 FQGTGA, per germline. The CDR3 sequence: CASSGEGSGYGYTF. The DNA of the CDR3 is TGTGCCAGCAGCGGGGAGGGTTCTGGGTATGGCTACACCTTC.

The chain combines TRBV29-1 with TRBJ2-1, with 7 bases aligning to TRBD1. The V and J ends lost 6 bases and 0 bases, in that order; junction bases with no gene match: 11. CDR3 size: 16 residues. Germline CDR1 and CDR2: SQVTM and ANQGSEA. CDR3 amino acids: CSVEKLGQSSYNEQFF. The CDR3 nucleotides read TGCAGCGTGGAAAAATTGGGACAGTCCTCCTACAATGAGCAGTTCTTC.

A word on this clone: The same CDR3 is also encoded by other DNA sequences in this sample. The rearrangement joins TRBV7-9 to TRBJ2-3; weak D call: TRBD2 (6 bases). The CDR3 runs to 14 residues. The germline V gene encodes CDR1 SEHNR and CDR2 FQNEAQ (reference sequence). V shed 3 bases and J shed 1 base, with 8 bases lying between them. The CDR3 bases are TGTGCCAGCAGCTTTAGCGGCCGCACAGATACGCAGTATTTT. It specifies CASSFSGRTDTQYF.

The rearrangement joins TRBV5-6 to TRBJ2-7; 7 bases fit TRBD2. Trimming removed 2 bases from V and 3 bases from J; junction bases left unmatched: 5. This CDR3 has 14 amino acids. CDR1 SGHDT and CDR2 YYEEEE come from the germline V gene. The CDR3 protein is CASSFLAERYEQYF. The CDR3 DNA is TGTGCCAGCAGCTTCCTAGCGGAACGCTACGAGCAGTACTTC.

This chain joins TRBV9 and TRBJ2-1; unclear D gene. The CDR3 loop spans 15 amino acids. Trimming cost V 1 base and J 0 bases, with 8 bases left between them. Germline V CDR1 and CDR2: SGDLS, YYNGEE. The CDR3 region is CASSVLKSSYNEQFF. In DNA, the CDR3 is TGTGCCAGCAGCGTATTGAAATCCTCCTACAATGAGCAGTTCTTC. The full variable domain, in which reference TRBV9 and TRBJ2-1 provide the parts outside the CDR3, is DSGVTQTPKHLITATGQRVTLRCSPRSGDLSVYWYQQSLDQGLQFLIQYYNGEERAKGNILERFSAQQFPDLHSELNLSSLELGDSALYFCASSVLKSSYNEQFFGPGTRLTVL.

The chain links TRBV13 to TRBJ2-3; 7 nucleotides align to TRBD2. Per the germline V gene, CDR1 is PRHDT and CDR2 is FYEKMQ (reference sequence). V lost 4 bases to trimming and J lost 1 base; unmatched junction nucleotides: 11. This CDR3 is built from 17 residues. The CDR3 reads CASSSQRDRIGTDTQYF. The CDR3 DNA reads TGTGCCAGCAGCTCCCAGCGGGACCGGATAGGCACAGATACGCAGTATTTT. The variable domain in full, with the rest retrieved from reference TRBV13 and TRBJ2-3, is AAGVIQSPRHLIKEKRETATLKCYPIPRHDTVYWYQQGPGQDPQFLISFYEKMQSDKGSIPDRFSAQQFSDYHSELNMSSLELGDSALYFCASSSQRDRIGTDTQYFGPGTRLTVL.

This clone occurred a few times. V is TRBV7-2 and J is TRBJ1-6; 7 bases match TRBD1. The CDR3 spans 16 residues. The J segment lost 8 bases and the V segment lost 2 bases, leaving 9 bases of the junction unmatched. Germline assignment: CDR1 SGHTA and CDR2 FQGNSA. CDR3 in DNA: TGTGCCAGCAGCTTATCTTACAGGGGATCATATTCACCCCTCCACTTT. It specifies CASSLSYRGSYSPLHF.

This clone came up a few times. This sequence joins TRBV5-4 and TRBJ2-5; 7 positions match TRBD2. The germline CDR1 and CDR2 sequences are SGHNT and YYREEE (reference sequence). V was clipped by 0 bases and J by 2 bases; unmatched bases: 4. This CDR3 is built from 15 residues. Here the CDR3 reads CASSLELARQETQYF. The CDR3 nucleotides read TGTGCCAGCAGCTTGGAACTAGCGCGGCAAGAGACCCAGTACTTC.

This clone came up a few times. A junction boundary mismatches the germline segment, possibly from a read error. The chain uses TRBV20-1 and TRBJ1-4; D gene ambiguous. The CDR3 length is 11 residues. Germline CDR1 is DFQATT and CDR2 is SNEGSKA (reference sequence). In nucleotides, the CDR3 is TGCAGTGCTAGAGATCGGAGGACCGAAGGTTTT. This codes for CSARDRRTEGF.

The chain has TRBV4-3 and TRBJ2-1; TRBD2 matches 7 bases. CDR3 length: 17 residues. With V trimmed by 5 bases and J by 0 bases, 10 bases remained unmatched. Germline CDR1 reads LGHNA; CDR2 reads YSLEER. In DNA, the CDR3 is TGCGCCAGCAGCGAGCGGAAGCGGGGCGCCTCCTACAATGAGCAGTTCTTC. It translates to CASSERKRGASYNEQFF.

The chain has TRBV7-9 and TRBJ2-1, with D possibly TRBD1 on 6 matching bases. The CDR3 consists of 16 residues. The germline V gene has CDR1 SEHNR and CDR2 FQNEAQ (reference sequence). V dropped 4 bases and J dropped 0 bases, with 13 bases sitting between them. The CDR3 sequence: CASSYVTGPSYNEQFF. DNA for the CDR3: TGTGCCAGCAGCTACGTAACAGGGCCCTCCTACAATGAGCAGTTCTTC.

CDR3 DNA sequence: TGTGCCAGCAGCTATTTGCGTGGCGGGGGGTCAGATACGCAGTATTTT. Its translation is CASSYLRGGGSDTQYF. The chain is built from TRBV7-2 and TRBJ2-3; 8 positions agree with TRBD2. Germline-derived CDR1 and CDR2 are SGHTA and FQGNSA. Trimming removed 4 bases from V and 4 bases from J; junction bases left unmatched: 10. CDR3 length equals 16 residues. The full variable domain, its missing parts supplied by reference TRBV7-2 and TRBJ2-3, is GAGVSQSPSNKVTEKGKDVELRCDPISGHTALYWYRQSLGQGLEFLIYFQGNSAPDKSGLPSDRFSAERTGGSVSTLTIQRTQQEDSAVYLCASSYLRGGGSDTQYFGPGTRLTVL.

This clone was seen a handful of times. The chain has TRBV29-1 and TRBJ1-1, with D uncertain. The CDR3 length is 13 residues. V was cut by 4 bases and J by 0 bases, with 9 bases left in between. Germline V gives CDR1 SQVTM, CDR2 ANQGSEA. In nucleotides, the CDR3 is TGCAGCGTTGCGCAGCTCATGAACACTGAAGCTTTCTTT. Its protein is CSVAQLMNTEAFF.

The chain couples TRBV27 to TRBJ2-4; maybe TRBD1 (7 bases). V was pared by 5 bases and J by 6 bases, with 14 bases between. The CDR3 covers 14 residues. Per the germline V gene, CDR1 is MNHEY and CDR2 is SMNVEV (reference sequence). CDR3 nucleotide sequence: TGTGCCAGCAGTCACAGGGGTAGCGGAAACATTCAGTACTTC. It encodes CASSHRGSGNIQYF.